This T cell receptor (beta chain) originates from a study of blood T cell repertoires in COVID-19. Study as a whole: From the United States, Italy and Spain came samples of acute and convalescent COVID-19. Sample material is recorded as cDNA or gDNA derived from T cells, B-cell-depleted T cells, or PBMCs.

Authors' analysis steps: From reference gene primer amplification, estimates of nucleated cell counts were derived. This table comes from immunoSEQ multiplex PCR, and its TCRdb copy is limited to in-frame clones, with some not included. The V and J calls and clone size are taken from that table; D and trimming were inferred from the DNA. The data contain 250,000 to 350,000 clones, 88% of them singletons. This CDR3 region has 18 residues. V dropped 2 bases and J dropped 0 bases, with 14 bases sitting between them. Germline lookup yields CDR1 MDHEN and CDR2 SYDVKM. The chain couples TRBV28 to TRBJ2-6; D is perhaps TRBD1 (6 bases). This receptor was taken from a young woman with COVID-19, enrolled during active disease. Specimen: peripheral blood. CDR3 sequence (DNA): TGTGCCAGCAGTTTAAATAACAGGGCTTACTCTGGGGCCAACGTCCTGACTTTC. This encodes CASSLNNRAYSGANVLTF. Variable domain in full (rest from reference TRBV28 and TRBJ2-6): DVKVTQSSRYLVKRTGEKVFLECVQDMDHENMFWYRQDPGLGLRLIYFSYDVKMKEKGDIPEGYSVSREKKERFSLILESASTNQTSMYLCASSLNNRAYSGANVLTFGAGSRLTVL.